These T cell receptor beta chains were read from a single sample in a study of blood T cell repertoires in COVID-19. Some clones are missing from TCRdb's copy, which holds only in-frame ones; the method was immunoSEQ multiplex PCR. The repertoire consists of around 100,000 clones, with 75% to 90% occurring once and the leading ten covering approximately 12%. Sequences were obtained from peripheral blood. The receptors were gathered from a human donor in a cohort sampled during active or convalescent COVID-19. CDR3s include the opening cysteine and the closing phenylalanine or tryptophan. A D gene is named only where the DNA matches it firmly. Some rows have no size entry. The others give once, few or many, or a class for an expanded clone.

j_gene	d_gene	v_gene	abundance	CDR3aa	CDR3nt
TRBJ1-6	.	TRBV18	.	CASSPGGGEFPSPLHF	TGTGCCAGCTCACCGGGCGGAGGGGAGTTTCCTTCACCCCTCCACTTT
TRBJ1-4	TRBD1	TRBV2	.	CASSADRGREKLFF	TGTGCCAGCAGTGCGGACAGGGGGCGCGAAAAACTGTTTTTT
TRBJ2-7	TRBD1	TRBV14	.	CASSQIGQGYYEQYF	TGTGCCAGCAGCCAAATTGGACAGGGGTACTACGAGCAGTACTTC
TRBJ1-5	TRBD1	TRBV19	.	CASSMDRDQPQHF	TGTGCCAGTAGTATGGACAGGGATCAGCCCCAGCATTTT
TRBJ2-1	.	TRBV11-2	few	CASSFVGGVYNEQFF	TGTGCCAGCAGCTTCGTTGGCGGGGTTTACAATGAGCAGTTCTTC
TRBJ1-1	.	TRBV11-2	.	CASSVGEYTEAFF	TGTGCCAGCAGCGTAGGAGAGTACACTGAAGCTTTCTTT
TRBJ1-3	.	TRBV28	.	CASSLQLTETSGNTIYF	TGTGCCAGCAGCCTCCAATTGACAGAAACCTCTGGAAACACCATATATTTT
TRBJ2-2	TRBD1	TRBV5-1	.	CASSIDRGAGELFF	TGCGCCAGCAGCATAGACAGGGGCGCCGGGGAGCTGTTTTTT
TRBJ2-3	TRBD2	TRBV5-1	.	CASSAAGAQRDTQYF	TGCGCCAGCAGCGCAGCGGGGGCGCAGAGGGATACGCAGTATTTT
TRBJ1-1	TRBD1	TRBV12-3/TRBV12-4	.	CASNPQGEAFF	TGTGCCAGCAACCCACAGGGGGAAGCTTTCTTT
TRBJ1-2	.	TRBV3-1/TRBV3-2	few	CASSQDQGSYGYTF	TGTGCCAGCAGCCAAGACCAGGGGAGCTATGGCTACACCTTC
TRBJ1-2	.	TRBV5-1	few	CASSRVGYGYTF	TGCGCCAGCAGCCGGGTTGGCTATGGCTACACCTTC
TRBJ2-3	TRBD1	TRBV29-1	.	CSSPGRTGSLTDTQYF	TGCAGCTCTCCCGGTAGGACAGGGTCGTTGACAGATACGCAGTATTTT
TRBJ2-7	.	TRBV7-9	.	CASSLGMAGRTSYEQYF	TGTGCCAGCAGCTTAGGAATGGCGGGACGGACGTCCTACGAGCAGTACTTC
TRBJ1-4	.	TRBV18	.	CASSPTSTLVDEKLFF	TGTGCCAGCTCACCAACTTCGACCCTAGTAGATGAAAAACTGTTTTTT
TRBJ1-1	.	TRBV10-3	.	CAIVGQRNTEAFF	TGTGCCATCGTGGGGCAACGGAACACTGAAGCTTTCTTT
TRBJ1-6	.	TRBV30	.	CAWSVLGGDSPLHF	TGTGCCTGGAGTGTGTTGGGGGGTGATTCACCCCTCCACTTT
TRBJ2-2	TRBD2	TRBV28	.	CASSFPVEAGRDGELFF	TGTGCCAGCAGTTTTCCCGTTGAGGCGGGGAGGGACGGGGAGCTGTTTTTT
TRBJ1-1	.	TRBV11-3	.	CASSARQHLSTEAFF	TGTGCCAGCAGCGCAAGACAGCATCTAAGCACTGAAGCTTTCTTT
TRBJ2-5	TRBD1	TRBV29-1	.	CSVPGQGRVGETQYF	TGCAGCGTTCCGGGACAGGGGCGCGTCGGGGAGACCCAGTACTTC
TRBJ2-5	.	TRBV5-1	many	CASSTGSQETQYF	TGCGCCAGCAGCACCGGGTCCCAAGAGACCCAGTACTTC
TRBJ2-4	TRBD1	TRBV19	.	CASSLGTGEKGAKNIQYF	TGTGCCAGTAGCCTCGGGACAGGGGAGAAAGGGGCCAAAAACATTCAGTACTTC
TRBJ1-5	.	TRBV24-1	.	CATSDSGVNQPQHF	TGTGCCACCAGTGATTCAGGGGTAAATCAGCCCCAGCATTTT
TRBJ2-3	.	TRBV3-1/TRBV3-2	.	CASSPRGVGTDTQYF	TGTGCCAGCAGCCCACGCGGGGTCGGCACAGATACGCAGTATTTT
TRBJ1-4	.	TRBV11-3	.	CASSPGAGVWEKLFF	TGTGCCAGCAGCCCAGGGGCAGGGGTGTGGGAAAAACTGTTTTTT
TRBJ2-3	.	TRBV12-2	.	CASRPQAVKPCTDTQYF	TGTGCAAGTCGCCCCCAGGCAGTTAAACCCTGCACAGATACGCAGTATTTT
TRBJ2-3	.	TRBV15	.	CATSRDGGSDTQYF	TGTGCCACCAGCAGAGATGGAGGCTCAGATACGCAGTATTTT
TRBJ1-2	TRBD1	TRBV29-1	.	CSGQGAGAGGYTF	TGCAGCGGGCAGGGGGCTGGCGCTGGTGGCTACACCTTC
TRBJ1-5	TRBD1	TRBV2	.	CASTLTGNQPQHF	TGTGCCAGCACCCTGACAGGGAATCAGCCCCAGCATTTT
TRBJ2-3	.	TRBV7-2	.	CASSLVGGVEDTQYF	TGTGCCAGCAGCTTAGTAGGGGGGGTAGAGGACACGCAGTATTTT
TRBJ1-5	.	TRBV19	.	CASSHRRGGGYQPQHF	TGTGCCAGTAGCCACCGACGCGGGGGGGGTTATCAGCCCCAGCATTTT
TRBJ2-3	TRBD2	TRBV9	.	CASSVEGTSALRTDTQYF	TGTGCCAGCAGCGTAGAAGGGACTAGCGCACTCCGCACAGATACGCAGTATTTT
TRBJ1-6	.	TRBV7-2	few	CASSLWGELNSPLHF	TGTGCCAGCAGCTTATGGGGGGAACTTAATTCACCCCTCCACTTT
TRBJ2-3	TRBD2	TRBV4-2	.	CASSQDRGLAGGSTDTQYF	TGTGCCAGCAGCCAAGATCGGGGACTAGCGGGGGGTAGCACAGATACGCAGTATTTT
TRBJ1-6	.	TRBV5-6	.	CASSPGASYSPLHF	TGTGCCAGCAGCCCAGGGGCCTCCTATTCACCCCTCCACTTT